A selection of T cell receptor beta chains follows, all from one sample in a study of Graves' ophthalmopathy and Graves' hyperthyroidism. TCRdb called the multiplex PCR reads again in MiXCR, with one record for every CDR3 protein. The sample holds around 170,000 distinct CDR3 sequences, 30% to 45% seen once. Sequencing was carried out using peripheral blood. All receptors come from a woman between 40 and 55 years old with Graves' ophthalmopathy. Both conserved end residues are part of each CDR3. Each record gives: J gene, V gene, CDR3 length, CDR3 protein.

>TRBJ2-6|TRBV6-2/TRBV6-3|15
CASSYATSGANVLTF
>TRBJ2-7|TRBV6-2/TRBV6-3|18
CASSKDRRAWGRTYEQYF
>TRBJ2-7|TRBV15|14
CATSTETGSYEQYF
>TRBJ1-2|TRBV4-1|16
CASSQELTRPGSGYTF
>TRBJ1-6|TRBV12-3/TRBV12-4|13
CASSGAGNSPLHF
>TRBJ1-1|TRBV9|13
CASSPTVNAEAFF
>TRBJ1-5|TRBV6-2/TRBV6-3|15
CASSATGGAPQPQHF
>TRBJ2-7|TRBV7-2|15
CASSVRTGISYEQYF
>TRBJ1-6|TRBV4-3|14
CASSQDRGQSPLHF
>TRBJ2-2|TRBV5-1|14
CASSTGQGDGELFF
>TRBJ2-7|TRBV6-2/TRBV6-3|18
CASSYRGASGQSSYEQYF
>TRBJ2-7|TRBV4-1|14
CASSQVPTSYEQYF
>TRBJ1-6|TRBV12-3/TRBV12-4|15
CASSAGQRYNSPLHF
>TRBJ2-2|TRBV6-1|14
CASSNSVGVGELFF
>TRBJ1-6|TRBV27|15
CASSLSQGGNSPLHF
>TRBJ2-7|TRBV12-3/TRBV12-4|14
CASRTGTGPYEQYF
>TRBJ1-1|TRBV28|16
CASSVRVRSPRTEAFF
>TRBJ1-5|TRBV5-1|13
CASSLEQGQPQHF
>TRBJ1-1|TRBV6-5|13
CASKQAPEPEAFF
>TRBJ2-5|TRBV6-2/TRBV6-3|14
CASSYSQPQETQYF
>TRBJ2-5|TRBV6-1|12
CASSSGGGTQYF
>TRBJ2-7|TRBV28|16
CASSLGDRGRVREQYF
>TRBJ2-3|TRBV2|15
CASSEAGVPTDTQYF
>TRBJ1-5|TRBV19|14
CASSAFRENQPQHF
>TRBJ2-7|TRBV6-5|15
CASSILAGETYEQYF
>TRBJ2-4|TRBV28|16
CASSLITSGSKNIQYF
>TRBJ2-7|TRBV6-1|15
CASSEGQLGSTEQYF
>TRBJ1-2|TRBV19|15
CASSSAGGEDYGYTF
>TRBJ2-5|TRBV6-1|12
CASMGLQETQYF
>TRBJ2-5|TRBV20-1|13
CSARPSPQETQYF
>TRBJ1-1|TRBV7-3|15
CASSQSGTGATEAFF
>TRBJ2-2|TRBV29-1|14
CSVPGLSTTGELFF
>TRBJ1-1|TRBV27|12
CASSRPPGEAFF
>TRBJ2-7|TRBV6-2/TRBV6-3|11
CASTRQNEQYF
>TRBJ1-5|TRBV6-2/TRBV6-3|12
CASSSFNQPQHF
>TRBJ1-5|TRBV12-3/TRBV12-4|15
CASSLRGQVNQPQHF
>TRBJ1-1|TRBV2|13
CASSEPRDPEAFF
>TRBJ1-5|TRBV6-2/TRBV6-3|16
CASSYHTAGSNQPQHF
>TRBJ1-1|TRBV3-1|15
CASSHGGQGSGEAFF
>TRBJ2-7|TRBV20-1|15
CSAQPDSSFFGEQYF
>TRBJ2-7|TRBV28|15
CASRPTGRGSYEQYF
>TRBJ1-1|TRBV24-1|13
CATSRGMNTEAFF
>TRBJ2-5|TRBV10-3|13
CAVQGGGQETQYF
>TRBJ2-5|TRBV5-5|14
CASSLSTQEETQYF
>TRBJ1-2|TRBV7-9|14
CASSPEGGVDGYTF
>TRBJ2-2|TRBV6-5|14
CASTTGHVTGELFF
>TRBJ2-1|TRBV2|13
CASSQAAYNEQFF
>TRBJ2-5|TRBV11-2|18
CASSSGQFLTAVQETQYF
>TRBJ1-3|TRBV6-1|16
CASSEEGFRVRNTIYF
>TRBJ2-5|TRBV6-1|15
CASRDLSGGAETQYF
>TRBJ2-7|TRBV6-2/TRBV6-3|15
CASSLSAAPIYEQYF
>TRBJ1-1|TRBV12-3/TRBV12-4|15
CASSFKPRMNTEAFF
>TRBJ2-6|TRBV28|16
CASRDPLSSGANVLTF
>TRBJ2-7|TRBV15|17
CATSRDPFVKGTYEQYF
>TRBJ1-2|TRBV19|13
CASSMAVNYGYTF
>TRBJ1-6|TRBV11-3|13
CASSLAENSPLHF
>TRBJ1-1|TRBV6-2/TRBV6-3|19
CVSSYRTERLSTKSTEAFF
>TRBJ2-7|TRBV7-9|17
CAIEDGRASGRSYEQYF
>TRBJ2-7|TRBV7-2|14
CASSQGASSYEQYF
>TRBJ2-7|TRBV28|14
CASSQSGRGGEQYF